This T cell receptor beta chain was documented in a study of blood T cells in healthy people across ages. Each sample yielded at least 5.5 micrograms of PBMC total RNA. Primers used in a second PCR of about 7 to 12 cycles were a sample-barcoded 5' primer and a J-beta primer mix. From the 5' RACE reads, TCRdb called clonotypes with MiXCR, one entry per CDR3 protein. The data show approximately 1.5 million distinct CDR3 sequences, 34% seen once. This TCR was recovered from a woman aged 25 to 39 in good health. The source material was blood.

CDR3 sequence: CASSLSPSGRNEQFF. CDR3 in DNA: TGTGCCAGCAGCCTCAGCCCTAGCGGGAGAAATGAGCAGTTCTTC. V is TRBV28 and J is TRBJ2-1, with 10 bases fitting TRBD2. This CDR3 comprises 15 residues. The V segment lost 6 bases and the J segment 7 bases; nucleotides outside the gene matches: 9. Germline-derived CDR1 and CDR2 are MDHEN and SYDVKM.